The clone carrying this T cell receptor beta chain was observed many times. As yet, its antigen is unknown. The source of the sample is a study of blood T cells in healthy people across ages. Overall study results and limits: Across the age range, TCR beta diversity per million T cells fell in a roughly linear way. CMV infection status of these donors was not known.

Healthy individuals of Caucasian origin from Russia, aged about 6 to 95, served as donors. The use of a sample-barcoded 5' primer and a J-beta primer mix characterized a second PCR of roughly 7 to 11 cycles. From the 5' RACE reads, TCRdb called clonotypes with MiXCR, one entry per CDR3 protein. Of approximately 1.5 million distinct CDR3 sequences in the sample, roughly 30% were seen once. The germline V and J ends were trimmed by 8 bases and 1 base, with 14 bases remaining between them. Per the germline V gene, CDR1 is KGHSH and CDR2 is LQKENI. This CDR3 region has 14 residues. J is TRBJ2-5 and V is TRBV18; D not certain. This TCR derives from a woman between 25 and 40 years old in good health. The sequencing input was blood. CDR3 amino acids: CASSPRTVQETQYF. The DNA of the CDR3 is TGTGCCAGCAGCCCCCGGACGGTCCAAGAGACCCAGTACTTC.